The clone carrying this TCR beta chain turned up a few times. Its specificity is not known. The data were obtained in a study of identical twins. Study conclusions and caveats: Twins shared beta out-of-frame sequences in excess, but this excess was weaker. Whereas memory repertoires showed no such difference, abundant cord blood beta clonotypes carried fewer insertions. Compared with models, monozygotic twins showed more out-of-frame TCR alpha sharing. Excess low generation probability was seen in twin-shared out-of-frame alpha sequences.

TCRdb itself ran the 5' RACE reads through MiXCR, one entry per CDR3 protein. The repertoire holds around 1.7 million distinct CDR3 sequences, with around 29% as singletons. The germline V and J ends were trimmed by 4 bases and 3 bases, with 14 bases remaining between them. The CDR3 has 14 amino acids. Per the germline V gene, CDR1 is SGHDT and CDR2 is YYEEEE. Specimen: cord blood. The genes are TRBV5-6 and TRBJ2-7; D is ambiguous. The clonotype originates from a newborn girl in good health. The CDR3 DNA sequence: TGTGCCAGCAGCAAAACACGGGCAATCTACGAGCAGTACTTC. Encoded protein: CASSKTRAIYEQYF. The full variable domain, rest sourced from reference TRBV5-6 and TRBJ2-7, is DAGVTQSPTHLIKTRGQQVTLRCSPKSGHDTVSWYQQALGQGPQFIFQYYEEEERQRGNFPDRFSGHQFPNYSSELNVNALLLGDSALYLCASSKTRAIYEQYFGPGTRLTVT.